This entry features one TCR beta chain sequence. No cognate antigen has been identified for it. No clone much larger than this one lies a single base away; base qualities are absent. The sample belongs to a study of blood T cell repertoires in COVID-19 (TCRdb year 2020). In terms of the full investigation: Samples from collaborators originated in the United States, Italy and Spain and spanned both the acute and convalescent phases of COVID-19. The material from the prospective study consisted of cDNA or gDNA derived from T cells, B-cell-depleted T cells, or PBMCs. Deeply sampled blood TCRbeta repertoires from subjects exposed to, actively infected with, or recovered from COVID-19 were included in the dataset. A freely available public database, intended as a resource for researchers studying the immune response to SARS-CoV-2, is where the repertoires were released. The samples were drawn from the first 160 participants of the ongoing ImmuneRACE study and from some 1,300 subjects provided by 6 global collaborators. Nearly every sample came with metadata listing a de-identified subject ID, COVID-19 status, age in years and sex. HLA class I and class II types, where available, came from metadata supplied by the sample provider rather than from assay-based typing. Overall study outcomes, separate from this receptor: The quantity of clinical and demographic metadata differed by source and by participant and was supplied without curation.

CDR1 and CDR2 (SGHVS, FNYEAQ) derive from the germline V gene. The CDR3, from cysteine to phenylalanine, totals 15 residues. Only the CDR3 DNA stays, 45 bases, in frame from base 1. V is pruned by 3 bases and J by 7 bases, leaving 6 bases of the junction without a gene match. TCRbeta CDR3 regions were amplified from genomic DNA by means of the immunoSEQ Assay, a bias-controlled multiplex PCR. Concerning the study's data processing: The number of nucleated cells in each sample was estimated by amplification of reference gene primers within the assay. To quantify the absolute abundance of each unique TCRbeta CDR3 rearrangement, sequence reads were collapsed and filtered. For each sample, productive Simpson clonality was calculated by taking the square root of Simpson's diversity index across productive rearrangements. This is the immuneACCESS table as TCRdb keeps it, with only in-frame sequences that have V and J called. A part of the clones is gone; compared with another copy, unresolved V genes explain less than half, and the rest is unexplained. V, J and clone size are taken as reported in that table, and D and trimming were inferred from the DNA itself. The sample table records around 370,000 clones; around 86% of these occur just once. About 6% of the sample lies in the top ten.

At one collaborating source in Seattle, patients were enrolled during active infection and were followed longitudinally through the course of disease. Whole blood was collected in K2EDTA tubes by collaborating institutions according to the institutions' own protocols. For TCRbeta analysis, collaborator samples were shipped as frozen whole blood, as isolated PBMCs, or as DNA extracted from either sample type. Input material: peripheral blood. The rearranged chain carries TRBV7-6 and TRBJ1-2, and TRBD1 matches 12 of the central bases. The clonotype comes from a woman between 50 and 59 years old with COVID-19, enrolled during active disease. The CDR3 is CASSFTGTGGLGYTF. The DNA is TGTGCCAGCAGCTTCACCGGGACAGGGGGCCTTGGCTACACCTTC.